This T cell receptor (beta chain) was documented in a study of tumor T cells in aggressive B-cell lymphoma. Sequenced by immunoSEQ multiplex PCR; TCRdb stores in-frame clones only, minus some. The table shows 300 or so clones, with about four fifths occurring only once. Germline-derived CDR1 and CDR2 are SGHRS and YFSETQ. The CDR3 contains 13 residues. Deletions cut 2 bases from V and 2 bases from J, with 8 bases between. The sample comprised tumor tissue. This TCR derives from an adult with diffuse large B cell lymphoma. This sequence joins TRBV5-1 and TRBJ2-7; D may be TRBD2 (5 bases). DNA of the CDR3: TGCGCCAGCAGCTTCACCGGGACCTACGAGCAGTACTTC. Encoded protein: CASSFTGTYEQYF.